These 20 T cell receptor beta chains came from one sample sequenced in a study of blood T cell repertoires in COVID-19. Assay: immunoSEQ multiplex PCR; the TCRdb copy retains only in-frame clones and omits some. The table lists 120,000 or so clones, around 80% of them singletons. Sequenced sample: peripheral blood. The receptors originated from a man between 35 and 55 years old with active or convalescent COVID-19.

This clone was recorded only once. This chain joins TRBV6-5 and TRBJ1-1; D might be TRBD1 (5 bases). CDR3 length: 13 residues. V dropped 8 bases and J dropped 5 bases, with 15 bases sitting between them. Germline CDR1 MNHEY, CDR2 SVGAGI. The CDR3 DNA sequence: TGTGCCAGCGCCCTTGACAGTTCAACTGAAGCTTTCTTT. Its protein product is CASALDSSTEAFF.

This clone was seen a handful of times. In DNA, the CDR3 is TGTGCCAGCAGTTTTGATCAAGCGAACACTGAAGCTTTCTTT. Translating gives CASSFDQANTEAFF. J is TRBJ1-1 and V is TRBV28; D unclear. The CDR3 is 14 amino acids. Germline assignment: CDR1 MDHEN and CDR2 SYDVKM. V was cut by 3 bases and J by 1 base, with 9 bases left in between.

The table lists this clone with many counts. This chain uses TRBV30 with TRBJ2-3; 10 bases are a match to TRBD2. Unmatched junction bases numbered 4, after V lost 0 bases and J lost 4 bases. This CDR3 is 15 amino acids long. The germline V gene encodes CDR1 GTSNPN and CDR2 SVGIG (reference sequence). CDR3 protein: CAWSVRLAGADTQYF. CDR3 sequence (DNA): TGTGCCTGGAGTGTACGCCTAGCGGGAGCAGATACGCAGTATTTT. The entire variable domain, with the rest obtained from reference TRBV30 and TRBJ2-3, is as follows: SQTIHQWPATLVQPVGSPLSLECTVEGTSNPNLYWYRQAAGRGLQLLFYSVGIGQISSEVPQNLSASRPQDRQFILSSKKLLLSDSGFYLCAWSVRLAGADTQYFGPGTRLTVL.

In its sample, this clone was seen many times. As DNA, the CDR3 is TGTGCCAGCAGTCCCACAGGGTTCAATTCACCCCTCCACTTT. Protein product: CASSPTGFNSPLHF. This chain uses TRBV27 with TRBJ1-6, with D maybe TRBD1 (6 bases). Trimming removed 5 bases from V and 7 bases from J, with 12 bases in between. CDR3 length: 14 residues. The germline V gene encodes CDR1 MNHEY and CDR2 SMNVEV (reference sequence).

The rearrangement links TRBV2 to TRBJ2-3; D is undetermined. Trimming took off 1 base at V and 4 bases at J, with 6 bases between the two ends. This CDR3 contains 13 residues. In germline, CDR1 is SNHLY, CDR2 FYNNEI. CDR3 residues: CASSEESSDTQYF. The CDR3 nucleotides are TGTGCCAGCAGTGAAGAGAGCTCAGATACGCAGTATTTT.

The gene calls are TRBV19 and TRBJ2-7, with a tentative D call TRBD1 (5 bases). Trimming took 1 base from V and 7 from J, leaving 11 bases between them. This CDR3 has 13 residues. The V gene's germline CDR1 is LNHDA and CDR2 SQIVND (reference sequence). In nucleotides, the CDR3 is TGTGCCAGTAGTATAGCTGGGGCCTGGGAGCAGTACTTC. This translates into CASSIAGAWEQYF. Filled out from reference TRBV19 and TRBJ2-7, the complete variable domain reads DGGITQSPKYLFRKEGQNVTLSCEQNLNHDAMYWYRQDPGQGLRLIYYSQIVNDFQKGDIAEGYSVSREKKESFPLTVTSAQKNPTAFYLCASSIAGAWEQYFGPGTRLTVT.

V and J are TRBV19 and TRBJ2-3; D is perhaps TRBD1 (6 bases). The germline CDR1 and CDR2 sequences are LNHDA and SQIVND (reference sequence). This CDR3 is 14 amino acids long. The V gene lost 3 bases and the J gene lost 1 base, with 8 bases spanning the gap. The DNA for the CDR3 is TGTGCCAGTAGTATGGACAGTCGCACAGATACGCAGTATTTT. Protein sequence: CASSMDSRTDTQYF.

This clone was seen a handful of times. The V and J genes are TRBV9 and TRBJ2-5; D gene unclear. CDR1 SGDLS and CDR2 YYNGEE come from the germline V gene. CDR3 length: 17 amino acids. The germline V and J ends were trimmed by 0 bases and 0 bases, with 15 bases remaining between them. The CDR3 DNA follows: TGTGCCAGCAGCGTAGCTTCGAACTATCCTAACCAAGAGACCCAGTACTTC. This translates into CASSVASNYPNQETQYF. Using reference TRBV9 and TRBJ2-5 for the parts outside the CDR3, the full variable domain is DSGVTQTPKHLITATGQRVTLRCSPRSGDLSVYWYQQSLDQGLQFLIQYYNGEERAKGNILERFSAQQFPDLHSELNLSSLELGDSALYFCASSVASNYPNQETQYFGPGTRLLVL.

V is TRBV19 and J is TRBJ1-3; D is ambiguous. V shed 3 bases and J shed 3 bases, with 9 bases lying between them. Per germline, CDR1 LNHDA and CDR2 SQIVND (reference sequence). The CDR3 length is 14 residues. The CDR3 region is CASSIVGGGNTIYF. DNA of the CDR3: TGTGCCAGTAGTATCGTAGGAGGTGGAAACACCATATATTTT.

V usage is TRBV9 and J usage is TRBJ1-5; no definite D call. CDR1 is SGDLS and CDR2 is YYNGEE in the germline V gene. The CDR3 is made up of 15 amino acids. Trimming removed 0 bases at V and 0 bases at J, with 7 bases between. CDR3 nucleotide sequence: TGTGCCAGCAGCGTAGGGCCTTTTAGCAATCAGCCCCAGCATTTT. Translated, it gives CASSVGPFSNQPQHF.

The gene calls are TRBV16 and TRBJ2-7; TRBD1 agrees at 9 bases. CDR3 length equals 15 residues. The trim removed 2 bases at V and 6 bases at J, leaving 8 bases unmatched. The germline CDR1 and CDR2 sequences are KGHSY and FQNENV. CDR3 bases: TGTGCCAGCAGCCAAGATCCCGGGACAGGGCCCGAGCAGTACTTC. Translating gives CASSQDPGTGPEQYF.

The genes are TRBV5-1 and TRBJ1-3, with TRBD1 matching over 7 bases. This CDR3 comprises 16 residues. Germline values: CDR1 SGHRS, CDR2 YFSETQ. V lost 2 bases to trimming and J lost 9 bases; unmatched junction nucleotides: 14. The chain's CDR3 is CASSLTGDTLESTIYF. The CDR3 DNA follows: TGCGCCAGCAGCTTAACAGGGGATACTCTGGAAAGCACCATATATTTT. Full variable domain (missing parts from reference TRBV5-1 and TRBJ1-3): KAGVTQTPRYLIKTRGQQVTLSCSPISGHRSVSWYQQTPGQGLQFLFEYFSETQRNKGNFPGRFSGRQFSNSRSEMNVSTLELGDSALYLCASSLTGDTLESTIYFGEGSWLTVV.

V is TRBV7-2 and J is TRBJ1-2; 9 bases line up with TRBD1. With 4 bases clipped from V and 7 bases from J, the junction kept 7 bases outside the gene matches. CDR1 is SGHTA and CDR2 is FQGNSA in the germline V gene. The CDR3 sequence is 14 residues long. The CDR3 sequence: CASSSRDRVGGYTF. The CDR3 nucleotides read TGTGCCAGCAGCTCCCGGGACAGGGTCGGTGGCTACACCTTC.

This chain connects TRBV6-4 to TRBJ2-2, with D possibly matching TRBD2 (5 bases). In germline, CDR1 is MRHNA, CDR2 SNTAGT. Trimming stripped 5 bases from V and 5 bases from J, with 12 bases between. The CDR3 length is 14 residues. CDR3 nucleotide sequence: TGTGCCAGCAGTACTAAAACGGGAACCGGGGAGCTGTTTTTT. It encodes CASSTKTGTGELFF.

This clone appeared a few times. The rearrangement links TRBV30 to TRBJ1-5; 7 nucleotides agree with TRBD1. J gave up 4 bases and V 1 base, and 4 bases lay outside the gene matches. Per the germline V gene, CDR1 is GTSNPN and CDR2 is SVGIG (reference sequence). The CDR3 runs 14 residues. CDR3 coding DNA: TGTGCCTGGAGTGGCAAGGGGGCTAATCAGCCCCAGCATTTT. Translation gives CAWSGKGANQPQHF.

This clone was counted a single time. V gene TRBV30 combines with J gene TRBJ1-2, with D possibly matching TRBD1 (5 bases). With 2 bases removed from V and 6 bases from J, the gap between germline ends came to 19 bases. Germline CDR1 reads GTSNPN; CDR2 reads SVGIG (reference sequence). The CDR3 covers 15 residues. The CDR3 protein is CAWSPQGLGWDGYTF. For the CDR3, the DNA is TGTGCCTGGAGTCCCCAGGGTCTGGGCTGGGATGGCTACACCTTC.

J is TRBJ2-1 and V is TRBV6-5, with unresolved D. The V gene's germline CDR1 is MNHEY and CDR2 SVGAGI. The CDR3 covers 16 residues. V shed 2 bases and J shed 0 bases, with 11 bases lying between them. The CDR3: CASSYGPPSSYNEQFF. CDR3 nucleotides: TGTGCCAGCAGTTACGGCCCACCAAGCTCCTACAATGAGCAGTTCTTC.

This clone was counted a single time. The rearrangement uses TRBV5-1 and TRBJ2-7; D perhaps matches TRBD1 (6 bases). This CDR3 has 14 residues. The V gene lost 4 bases and the J gene lost 5 bases, with 16 bases spanning the gap. Germline assignment: CDR1 SGHRS and CDR2 YFSETQ. DNA of the CDR3: TGCGCCAGCAGCCCGGGACATAGAGAAGACGAGCAGTACTTC. Protein product: CASSPGHREDEQYF. The full variable domain, with the rest looked up from reference TRBV5-1 and TRBJ2-7, is KAGVTQTPRYLIKTRGQQVTLSCSPISGHRSVSWYQQTPGQGLQFLFEYFSETQRNKGNFPGRFSGRQFSNSRSEMNVSTLELGDSALYLCASSPGHREDEQYFGPGTRLTVT.

Written as DNA, the CDR3 is TGTGCCATCTCCGGCGGGGACTCCTACGAGCAGTACTTC. Translation gives CAISGGDSYEQYF. The chain links TRBV10-3 to TRBJ2-7; TRBD2 is a possible D gene (6 bases). This CDR3 region has 13 residues. V lost 8 bases, J lost 0 bases, and 11 bases lay in between. CDR1 ENHRY and CDR2 SYGVKD come from the germline V gene.

This chain links TRBV9 with TRBJ1-2; maybe TRBD1 (5 bases). V gave up 0 bases and J gave up 10 bases, with 10 bases separating them. CDR3 length equals 12 residues. Germline-derived CDR1 and CDR2 are SGDLS and YYNGEE. The chain's CDR3 is CASSVVQGAYTF. The CDR3 DNA reads as TGTGCCAGCAGCGTAGTCCAGGGCGCCTACACCTTC. The full variable domain, rest sourced from reference TRBV9 and TRBJ1-2, is DSGVTQTPKHLITATGQRVTLRCSPRSGDLSVYWYQQSLDQGLQFLIQYYNGEERAKGNILERFSAQQFPDLHSELNLSSLELGDSALYFCASSVVQGAYTFGSGTRLTVV.